The table lists the clone carrying this T cell receptor (beta chain) with a count of one. The sample belongs to a study of T-cell memory formation after mild COVID-19. TCRdb called the 5' RACE reads again in MiXCR, with one record for every CDR3 protein. This table has approximately 400,000 distinct CDR3 sequences, over 15% appearing once. The sequenced sample was PBMCs or a T cell subset sorted from them (not recorded which). The sequence derives from a man between 18 and 35 years old who had mild COVID-19 (a few samples of this study predate the infection). Cell type and time point are not known.

CDR3 sequence (DNA): TGTGCCAGCAGTTTACGCGTCAGGGGGCATGGCACCGGGGAGCTGTTTTTT. Encoded protein: CASSLRVRGHGTGELFF. The chain joins TRBV12-3 or TRBV12-4 to TRBJ2-2; 8 nucleotides align to TRBD1. This CDR3 region has 17 residues. J gave up 4 bases and V 2 bases, and 9 bases lay outside the gene matches.